The rows below give T cell receptor beta chains drawn from one sample of a study of T cell responses to AZD1222 COVID-19 vaccine. The assay was immunoSEQ multiplex PCR, and TCRdb's table has in-frame clones only and misses some. The repertoire holds some 99,000 clones, 84% seen once, with 11% to 15% in the top ten. The starting material was peripheral blood, obtained 28 days after the second AZD1222 dose. The receptors stem from an adult who received the AZD1222 COVID-19 vaccine. Each CDR3 is given with its conserved first and last residue. The D gene is left open where the match is weak. Clone size appears in some rows only: once, few, many, or a class for an expanded clone.

D: .; J: TRBJ2-5; size: .; V: TRBV25-1; DNA: TGTGCCAGCAGTGAATATAGCGGAGAGACCCAGTACTTC; CDR3: CASSEYSGETQYF
D: TRBD1; J: TRBJ2-1; size: .; V: TRBV5-1; DNA: TGCGCCAGTTGGACAGGGGACCACAATGAGCAGTTCTTC; CDR3: CASWTGDHNEQFF
D: .; J: TRBJ1-3; size: .; V: TRBV6-5; DNA: TGTGCCAGCAGTTACGGGTCAAGAAACACCATATATTTT; CDR3: CASSYGSRNTIYF
D: .; J: TRBJ1-6; size: .; V: TRBV18; DNA: TGTGCCAACTCACCCAGGAACAGGGACGTTAGGAATTCACCCCTCCACTTT; CDR3: CANSPRNRDVRNSPLHF
D: .; J: TRBJ2-3; size: .; V: TRBV7-2; DNA: TGTGCCAGCAGCTTAGGGGCTGTGGGAGGAAACACAGATACGCAGTATTTT; CDR3: CASSLGAVGGNTDTQYF
D: .; J: TRBJ1-1; size: .; V: TRBV25-1; DNA: TGTGCCAGCAGTGACCTTAACCGGGGAAACACTGAAGCTTTCTTT; CDR3: CASSDLNRGNTEAFF
D: TRBD1; J: TRBJ1-2; size: .; V: TRBV10-2; DNA: TGCGCCAGCAGACTGACAGGGGCGGACTATGGCTACACCTTC; CDR3: CASRLTGADYGYTF
D: .; J: TRBJ1-3; size: .; V: TRBV5-6; DNA: TGTGCCAGCAGCTTTGCGAGGGCTCAAAACACCATATATTTT; CDR3: CASSFARAQNTIYF
D: TRBD2; J: TRBJ2-5; size: .; V: TRBV5-1; DNA: TGCGCCAGCAGCTCAGGGACTAGCGATTACCAAGAGACCCAGTACTTC; CDR3: CASSSGTSDYQETQYF
D: .; J: TRBJ1-1; size: once; V: TRBV18; DNA: TGTGCCAGCTCACCAGGGGCAGGCCGCACTGAAGCTTTCTTT; CDR3: CASSPGAGRTEAFF
D: .; J: TRBJ1-4; size: .; V: TRBV5-1; DNA: TGCGCCAGCAGCTTCAGCGGAGGGACGACTAATGAAAAACTGTTTTTT; CDR3: CASSFSGGTTNEKLFF
D: TRBD1; J: TRBJ1-1; size: .; V: TRBV5-5; DNA: TGTGCCAGCAGCGGAAACAGGGGGGACACTGAAGCTTTCTTT; CDR3: CASSGNRGDTEAFF
D: .; J: TRBJ1-6; size: .; V: TRBV9; DNA: TGTGCCAGCAGCGTATTTGGGAATTCACCCCTCCACTTT; CDR3: CASSVFGNSPLHF
D: .; J: TRBJ1-3; size: .; V: TRBV11-3; DNA: TGTGCCAGCCGGATTACTAGAGCTGGAAACACCATATATTTT; CDR3: CASRITRAGNTIYF
D: .; J: TRBJ1-6; size: .; V: TRBV7-9; DNA: TGTGCCAGCAGCTTGGCGGGGTCAAATTCACCCCTCCACTTT; CDR3: CASSLAGSNSPLHF